The 18 T cell receptor beta chains given below trace back to one sample, sequenced in a study of T-cell reconstitution after alpha-beta-depleted transplantation in children (TCRdb year 2016). This specimen's treatment or condition label, per the study, means: allogeneic hematopoietic cell transplantation with graft depleted of TCRalphabeta T cells and CD19 B cells. Receptor amplification or capture employed PCR. Reads for this sample came from an Illumina HiSeq 2500. To normalize quantification of the TCRbeta repertoire, the TCR libraries were built with molecular barcoding that relied on unique molecular identifiers. TCRdb ran its own pipeline on the public reads, namely fastp trimming at Q25 and MiXCR clone calling, and kept in-frame beta chains. Every entry covers one CDR3 protein and lists the most common genes and DNA from its rows. The sample records fewer than 700,000 distinct CDR3 sequences, 23% of which are singletons. The leading ten clones occupy roughly 15% of the sample.

The sample consisted of PBMCs, mostly from graft donor cells, taken 360 days after TCRalphabeta/CD19-depleted stem cell transplant. The source of these receptors is a boy less than two years old who had a stem cell transplant for acute myeloid leukemia, so the T cells may come from the graft donor.

The chain carries TRBV7-2 and TRBJ2-5; the D is unclear. Trimming cost V 0 bases and J 0 bases, with 8 bases left between them. The CDR3 totals 15 residues. Per the germline V gene, CDR1 is SGHTA and CDR2 is FQGNSA. CDR3 in DNA: TGTGCCAGCAGCTTAGCTGGGTACTACCAAGAGACCCAGTACTTC. Protein product: CASSLAGYYQETQYF.

This clonotype was observed at least ten times. The V and J genes are TRBV20-1 and TRBJ2-3, with 7 bases identical to TRBD2. The V and J ends lost 1 base and 5 bases, in that order; junction bases with no gene match: 3. Germline V CDR1 and CDR2: DFQATT, SNEGSKA (reference sequence). CDR3 length: 13 residues. The CDR3 DNA reads TGCAGTGCTAGAGTGGGGGGGGGAGATACGCAGTATTTT. As protein: CSARVGGGDTQYF.

This clonotype was seen only a few times. The chain is built from TRBV7-7 and TRBJ1-1; D is ambiguous. The length of the CDR3 is 13 residues. Trimming shortened V by 4 bases and J by 0 bases, and 6 bases separated the two germline ends. The germline gives CDR1 SSHAT, CDR2 FNYEAQ (reference sequence). The CDR3 region is CASSSALNTEAFF. CDR3 in DNA: TGTGCCAGCAGCTCGGCCCTGAACACTGAAGCTTTCTTT.

This clonotype was seen a few times. This chain links TRBV7-2 with TRBJ2-5; D is unclear. The germline gives CDR1 SGHTA, CDR2 FQGNSA. CDR3 length equals 13 residues. V lost 3 bases, J lost 5 bases, and 10 bases lay in between. The CDR3 spells CASSFQDGETQYF. In DNA form, the CDR3 reads TGTGCCAGCAGCTTCCAGGACGGGGAGACCCAGTACTTC.

In its sample, this clonotype was seen a few times. V gene TRBV4-3 combines with J gene TRBJ2-7; 9 bases map to TRBD1. The CDR3 sequence is 16 residues long. Germline-derived CDR1 and CDR2 are LGHNA and YSLEER. V lost 0 bases and J lost 6; bases outside the gene matches: 9. Here the CDR3 reads CASSQDMADRGSEQYF. The CDR3 region has the DNA TGCGCCAGCAGCCAAGATATGGCCGACAGGGGGAGCGAGCAGTACTTC.

This clonotype was detected many times. This chain joins TRBV7-9 and TRBJ2-3, with D possibly being TRBD1 (5 bases). V lost 10 bases, J lost 2 bases, and 19 bases lay in between. CDR1 and CDR2 from the germline V gene are SEHNR and FQNEAQ (reference sequence). The CDR3 loop spans 15 amino acids. Here the CDR3 reads CATGRSRVNTDTQYF. In nucleotides, the CDR3 is TGTGCCACCGGGCGGAGCAGGGTAAACACAGATACGCAGTATTTT. Full variable domain (missing parts from reference TRBV7-9 and TRBJ2-3): DTGVSQNPRHKITKRGQNVTFRCDPISEHNRLYWYRQTLGQGPEFLTYFQNEAQLEKSRLLSDRFSAERPKGSFSTLEIQRTEQGDSAMYLCATGRSRVNTDTQYFGPGTRLTVL.

This clonotype was counted at least ten times. This chain connects TRBV6-6 to TRBJ2-7, with TRBD2 as a possible D gene (5 bases). Trimming left V 5 bases short and J 5 bases short, with 13 bases between. This CDR3 is 13 amino acids long. Germline-derived CDR1 and CDR2 are MNHNY and SVGAGI (reference sequence). The CDR3: CASSGTRAHEQYV. DNA for the CDR3: TGTGCCAGCAGTGGTACTAGGGCCCACGAGCAGTACGTC.

This chain connects TRBV6-1 to TRBJ2-7; D is ambiguous. Trimming pared 8 bases from V and 5 bases from J, leaving 10 bases between. Germline assignment: CDR1 MNHNS and CDR2 SASEGT. The CDR3 loop spans 11 amino acids. The CDR3 DNA reads TGTGCCAGCCAATATCAGGACGAGCAGTACTTC. It codes for CASQYQDEQYF.

The rearrangement uses TRBV6-2 or TRBV6-3 and TRBJ1-2, with a tentative D call TRBD1 (5 bases). This CDR3 region has 14 residues. CDR1 MNHEY and CDR2 SVGEGT come from the germline V gene. The V end was cut by 6 bases, the J end by 8 bases, with 19 bases between. In DNA form, the CDR3 reads TGTGCCAGCAGCCCCGGGACGGAACTCAAGGGCTACACCTTC. Encoded protein: CASSPGTELKGYTF.

V usage is TRBV20-1 and J usage is TRBJ2-7, with a tentative D call TRBD2 (6 bases). V was shortened by 4 bases and J by 1 base, with 17 bases between the two germline ends. Germline V gene sequence: CDR1 DFQATT, CDR2 SNEGSKA (reference sequence). The CDR3 consists of 15 residues. Here the CDR3 reads CSAKDGGSYSYEQYF. CDR3 DNA sequence: TGCAGTGCTAAGGACGGGGGAAGTTATTCCTACGAGCAGTACTTC.

This clonotype was detected a few times. The CDR3 reads CAWSKPLGQGAYEQYF. The CDR3 region has the DNA TGTGCCTGGAGTAAACCCCTCGGGCAGGGGGCCTACGAGCAGTACTTC. This chain links TRBV30 with TRBJ2-7; 7 bases align to TRBD1. Losses at the gene ends were 2 bases for V and 2 bases for J; bases not matched to a gene: 12. The length of the CDR3 is 16 residues. The germline gives CDR1 GTSNPN, CDR2 SVGIG (reference sequence). Complete variable domain (other parts from reference TRBV30 and TRBJ2-7): SQTIHQWPATLVQPVGSPLSLECTVEGTSNPNLYWYRQAAGRGLQLLFYSVGIGQISSEVPQNLSASRPQDRQFILSSKKLLLSDSGFYLCAWSKPLGQGAYEQYFGPGTRLTVT.

Worth noting for this clonotype: Because the CDR3 is missing its conserved closing phenylalanine or tryptophan, this is likely a read error. No DNA is shown, since the ends of the CDR3 on it are uncertain; the CDR3 is the one TCRdb lists. The chain carries TRBV7-9 and TRBJ1-1. Per the germline V gene, CDR1 is SEHNR and CDR2 is FQNEAQ (reference sequence). The CDR3 region is 12 residues in length, termini included. The CDR3 is CASSSGLEGPKD.

The chain has TRBV7-6 and TRBJ2-5; 9 bases match TRBD2. The CDR3 contains 16 residues. The germline V gene has CDR1 SGHVS and CDR2 FNYEAQ. The trim removed 1 base at V and 2 bases at J, leaving 5 bases unmatched. CDR3 DNA: TGTGCCAGCAGCTTAGGGATTGCGGGGGGGCAAGAGACCCAGTACTTC. Encoded protein: CASSLGIAGGQETQYF. Together with reference TRBV7-6 and TRBJ2-5, the CDR3 gives the full variable domain: GAGVSQSPRYKVTKRGQDVALRCDPISGHVSLYWYRQALGQGPEFLTYFNYEAQQDKSGLPNDRFSAERPEGSISTLTIQRTEQRDSAMYRCASSLGIAGGQETQYFGPGTRLLVL.

The chain has TRBV7-8 and TRBJ2-7; TRBD1 agrees at 7 bases. This CDR3 has 16 residues. Trimming at V came to 4 bases and at J to 6 bases, leaving 15 bases not matched to a gene. Germline CDR1 reads SGHVS; CDR2 reads FQNEAQ. CDR3 DNA: TGTGCCAGCAGCTCTTCACTCTACAGGGGACGGAGCGAGCAGTACGTC. Amino acids: CASSSSLYRGRSEQYV.

V usage is TRBV20-1 and J usage is TRBJ2-7, with D hard to call. The CDR3 sequence is 9 residues long. The germline V gene encodes CDR1 DFQATT and CDR2 SNEGSKA (reference sequence). The CDR3 nucleotides are TGCGCAGAGGAAAAGGAGCAGTACTTC. It specifies CAEEKEQYF.

In its sample, this clonotype was seen a few times. The chain carries TRBV7-2 and TRBJ1-2; TRBD1 matches at 10 bases. V trimming: 2 bases; J trimming: 2 bases; junction bases outside the gene matches: 8. The CDR3 is 17 amino acids. Germline lookup yields CDR1 SGHTA and CDR2 FQGNSA. The CDR3 spells CASSLYVTGGTNYGYTF. The CDR3 DNA reads TGTGCCAGCAGCTTATATGTGACAGGGGGCACGAACTATGGCTACACCTTC.

Points on this clonotype: A much bigger clone sits one base away, suggesting this may be a read error. The V call is TRBV20-1, the J call TRBJ2-2, with 10 bases matching TRBD1. V shed 6 bases, J shed 3 bases, and the junction held 7 bases outside the gene matches. Germline assignment: CDR1 DFQATT and CDR2 SNEGSKA (reference sequence). The CDR3 covers 15 residues. CDR3 DNA: TGCAGTGCGAGTGACAGGGGGCGCGACACCGGGGAGCTGTTTTTT. Its translation is CSASDRGRDTGELFF.

This clonotype was seen a few times. The rearrangement uses TRBV7-6 and TRBJ2-3; 7 bases align to TRBD1. Germline assignment: CDR1 SGHVS and CDR2 FNYEAQ. The CDR3 runs 15 residues. V was pared by 0 bases and J by 2 bases, with 2 bases of the junction left unmatched. The CDR3 loop is CASSLATGITDTQYF. The CDR3 coding sequence is TGTGCCAGCAGCTTAGCGACAGGGATCACAGATACGCAGTATTTT.